Each of the 25 T cell receptor beta chains below was sequenced from the same sample in a study of blood T cells in healthy people across ages. Together with a sample-barcoded 5' primer, a J-beta primer mix was included in a second PCR lasting about 7 to 12 cycles. One entry per CDR3 protein, called by TCRdb with MiXCR from the 5' RACE reads. The data hold approximately 820,000 distinct CDR3 sequences, with around 42% observed a single time. Sample: blood. All receptors come from a man aged 60-69 years in good health.

The gene calls are TRBV20-1 and TRBJ1-6; D remains unclear. The CDR3 spans 16 residues. Germline CDR1 is DFQATT and CDR2 is SNEGSKA (reference sequence). The V end lost 2 bases, the J end lost 0 bases, and 11 bases lay between the germline ends. The CDR3 DNA follows: TGCAGTGCTAGACCTGAGGAGGGCTCCTATAATTCACCCCTCCACTTT. As protein: CSARPEEGSYNSPLHF.

CDR3 region: CASRPSDSATGELFF. DNA for the CDR3: TGTGCCAGCAGACCCTCAGACAGTGCCACCGGGGAGCTGTTTTTT. The chain is built from TRBV5-6 and TRBJ2-2; D may be TRBD1 (5 bases). V gave up 5 bases and J gave up 4 bases, with 15 bases separating them. Germline loops: CDR1 SGHDT, CDR2 YYEEEE. The CDR3 length is 15 residues. The whole variable domain, remainder taken from reference TRBV5-6 and TRBJ2-2, is DAGVTQSPTHLIKTRGQQVTLRCSPKSGHDTVSWYQQALGQGPQFIFQYYEEEERQRGNFPDRFSGHQFPNYSSELNVNALLLGDSALYLCASRPSDSATGELFFGEGSRLTVL.

The CDR3 DNA is TGTGCCAGCAGGCTTGCGGGGATGAACACTGAAGCTTTCTTT. This translates into CASRLAGMNTEAFF. The chain joins TRBV28 to TRBJ1-1; D not certain. Per germline, CDR1 MDHEN and CDR2 SYDVKM. This CDR3 is built from 14 residues. Trimming took 6 bases from V and 0 from J, leaving 11 bases between them.

This chain uses TRBV10-3 with TRBJ2-7; D not resolved. The V end lost 3 bases, the J end lost 1 base, and 10 bases lay between the germline ends. Germline values: CDR1 ENHRY, CDR2 SYGVKD. The CDR3 is made up of 14 amino acids. The CDR3 here is CAISDGENSYEQYF. In nucleotides, the CDR3 is TGTGCCATCAGTGATGGAGAGAATTCCTACGAGCAGTACTTC.

The rearrangement joins TRBV3-1 to TRBJ2-5; D may be TRBD1 (7 bases). CDR3 length equals 16 residues. The V gene's germline CDR1 is LGHDT and CDR2 YNNKEL (reference sequence). Trimming cost V 1 base and J 11 bases, with 23 bases left between them. The CDR3 protein is CASSQVPGGPSYGQYF. In DNA form, the CDR3 reads TGTGCCAGCAGCCAAGTTCCAGGGGGGCCCTCCTACGGGCAGTACTTC.

This clonotype was seen only a few times. J is TRBJ2-6 and V is TRBV6-1; D uncertain. Trimming took 6 bases from V and 0 from J, leaving 15 bases between them. The CDR3 extends over 17 amino acids. Germline CDR1 MNHNS, CDR2 SASEGT. CDR3 sequence: CASRTEVIDSGANVLTF. CDR3 nucleotides: TGTGCCAGCAGAACCGAAGTTATAGACTCTGGGGCCAACGTCCTGACTTTC.

This clonotype was observed a handful of times. The chain links TRBV20-1 to TRBJ2-7; 9 bases are shared with TRBD1. The CDR3 covers 14 residues. Germline-derived CDR1 and CDR2 are DFQATT and SNEGSKA (reference sequence). The trim removed 6 bases at V and 1 base at J, leaving 7 bases unmatched. The CDR3 loop reads CSARPGQGSYEQYF. CDR3 nucleotide sequence: TGCAGTGCGAGACCGGGACAGGGTTCCTACGAGCAGTACTTC.

This clonotype was recorded a few times. The chain recombines TRBV7-9 with TRBJ1-2, with 9 bases that match TRBD1. The trim removed 1 base at V and 3 bases at J, leaving 3 bases unmatched. Per the germline V gene, CDR1 is SEHNR and CDR2 is FQNEAQ (reference sequence). The CDR3 loop spans 15 amino acids. The CDR3 protein is CASSLEGQGDYGYTF. Here the CDR3 DNA reads TGTGCCAGCAGCTTAGAGGGACAGGGAGACTATGGCTACACCTTC.

V gene TRBV6-2 or TRBV6-3 combines with J gene TRBJ2-5, with 7 positions matching TRBD1. Germline V gene lookup returns CDR1 MNHEY and CDR2 SVGEGT. The CDR3 length is 12 residues. Unmatched junction bases numbered 3, after V lost 7 bases and J lost 4 bases. DNA of the CDR3: TGTGCCAGCACCCGGACAGGAGAGACCCAGTACTTC. It specifies CASTRTGETQYF.

The rearrangement uses TRBV7-3 and TRBJ2-1, with a possible D match to TRBD1 (5 bases). This CDR3 has 13 amino acids. The germline gives CDR1 SGHTA, CDR2 FQGTGA. The V end was cut by 1 base, the J end by 6 bases, with 7 bases between. As DNA, the CDR3 is TGTGCCAGCAGCTTAAGTAGGGGCAATGAGCAGTTCTTC. Its translation is CASSLSRGNEQFF.

This sequence joins TRBV19 and TRBJ2-3, with D maybe TRBD2 (7 bases). V lost 7 bases and J 1 base, leaving 12 bases between the germline ends. This CDR3 is built from 14 residues. CDR1 LNHDA and CDR2 SQIVND come from the germline V gene (reference sequence). The CDR3 sequence: CASNRGGRTDTQYF. The CDR3 region has the DNA TGTGCCAGTAACCGCGGGGGCCGCACAGATACGCAGTATTTT.

A note on this clonotype: A much larger clone lies a single base off, so this may be a read error. V and J are TRBV27 and TRBJ2-1; perhaps TRBD2 as D (5 bases). The V end lost 7 bases, the J end lost 3 bases, and 16 bases lay between the germline ends. This CDR3 region has 15 residues. Germline lookup yields CDR1 MNHEY and CDR2 SMNVEV (reference sequence). The CDR3 sequence is CASTRVSSFYNEQFF. In nucleotides, the CDR3 is TGTGCCAGCACGCGGGTTTCAAGCTTCTACAATGAGCAGTTCTTC.

Notes on this clonotype: This may come from a read error, since a much larger clone is one base off. The V and J genes are TRBV4-1 and TRBJ2-5, with TRBD1 as a possible D gene (5 bases). Per the germline V gene, CDR1 is MGHRA and CDR2 is YSYEKL. The CDR3 length is 15 residues. CDR3 region: CTSSQDSRARETQYF. In nucleotides, the CDR3 is TGCACCAGCAGCCAAGATAGCAGGGCACGAGAGACCCAGTACTTC.

The rearrangement uses TRBV2 and TRBJ1-5; the D gene is possibly TRBD1 (6 bases). Germline CDR1 is SNHLY and CDR2 is FYNNEI. Trimming removed 6 bases from V and 0 bases from J, with 12 bases in between. The length of the CDR3 is 15 residues. The CDR3: CASRRTDVSNQPQHF. The CDR3 DNA reads as TGTGCCAGCAGGAGGACAGACGTTAGCAATCAGCCCCAGCATTTT.

The chain carries TRBV6-5 and TRBJ2-4; 13 bases fit TRBD2. The ends lost 6 bases at V and 9 bases at J; junction bases unmatched: 2. The CDR3 consists of 13 residues. From germline, CDR1 is MNHEY and CDR2 SVGAGI. The CDR3 nucleotides are TGTGCCAGCAGAAGGACTAGCGGGGGCATTCAGTACTTC. Translated, it gives CASRRTSGGIQYF.

V usage is TRBV6-6 and J usage is TRBJ2-3; 12 bases are a match to TRBD2. J gave up 2 bases and V 8 bases, and 8 bases lay outside the gene matches. CDR3 length: 16 residues. Germline V CDR1 and CDR2: MNHNY, SVGAGI (reference sequence). This CDR3 reads CASDASGGADTDTQYF. CDR3 DNA: TGTGCCAGCGACGCTAGCGGGGGGGCTGACACAGATACGCAGTATTTT.

The chain joins TRBV5-1 to TRBJ2-1, with 8 bases lining up with TRBD2. The CDR3 runs 18 residues. V shed 1 base and J 3 bases; nucleotides not matched to a gene: 12. CDR1 SGHRS and CDR2 YFSETQ come from the germline V gene. CDR3 sequence reads: CASSLPTSLAGGYNEQFF. The CDR3 DNA follows: TGCGCCAGCAGCTTGCCCACCTCTCTTGCGGGGGGCTACAATGAGCAGTTCTTC.

The chain recombines TRBV7-9 with TRBJ2-2; D gene ambiguous. V was pared by 5 bases and J by 10 bases, with 17 bases between. Looked up from germline, CDR1 is SEHNR and CDR2 is FQNEAQ (reference sequence). The CDR3 is 14 amino acids. CDR3 nucleotide sequence: TGTGCCAGCAGCCAAGGTGGGTCAGCAACGGAGCTGTTTTTT. This translates into CASSQGGSATELFF. The full variable domain, its missing parts supplied by reference TRBV7-9 and TRBJ2-2, is DTGVSQNPRHKITKRGQNVTFRCDPISEHNRLYWYRQTLGQGPEFLTYFQNEAQLEKSRLLSDRFSAERPKGSFSTLEIQRTEQGDSAMYLCASSQGGSATELFFGEGSRLTVL.

This clonotype was observed a single time. CDR3 sequence: CSGPDQVKDEQFF. As DNA, the CDR3 is TGCTCAGGACCCGACCAAGTAAAGGATGAGCAGTTCTTC. The chain couples TRBV20-1 to TRBJ2-1; D is ambiguous. CDR3 size: 13 residues. Germline V CDR1 and CDR2: DFQATT, SNEGSKA (reference sequence).

The CDR3, as DNA: TGTGCCAGCAAAGGGGACAGGGTCACAGATACGCAGTATTTT. Its protein product is CASKGDRVTDTQYF. The rearrangement uses TRBV6-2 or TRBV6-3 and TRBJ2-3; 9 bases agree with TRBD1. V trimming: 7 bases; J trimming: 2 bases; junction bases outside the gene matches: 4. The CDR3 covers 14 residues. In germline, CDR1 is MNHEY, CDR2 SVGEGT.

The CDR3 nucleotides are TGTGCCAGCAGCAAGGGCCGGGACAGGGAAACGTATGGCTACACCTTC. This sequence encodes CASSKGRDRETYGYTF. This sequence joins TRBV21-1 and TRBJ1-2; TRBD1, the table's D call, lacks a check against the DNA. TRBV21-1 is described as a pseudogene. The CDR3 contains 16 residues.

The rearrangement uses TRBV25-1 and TRBJ1-1; D perhaps matches TRBD1 (6 bases). Germline loops: CDR1 MGHDK, CDR2 SYGVNS. The CDR3 runs 17 residues. Trimming stripped 10 bases from V and 3 bases from J, with 27 bases between. CDR3 DNA: TGTGCCACCATGGGGGGGGACAAAGGATGGAGGGACACTGAAGCTTTCTTT. Amino acids: CATMGGDKGWRDTEAFF.

V and J are TRBV24-1 and TRBJ2-4, with 10 bases lining up with TRBD2. The J call may not be correct, given that the DNA end is closer to TRBJ2-7. The CDR3 spans 16 residues. Germline V gene data show CDR1 as KGHDR and CDR2 as SFDVKD. The CDR3 region has the DNA TGTGCCACCAGTGATTTGGGTAGCGGGGGGACCTACGAGCAGTACTTC. It encodes CATSDLGSGGTYEQYF.

This chain joins TRBV6-2 or TRBV6-3 and TRBJ2-5; D remains unclear. The CDR3 is 13 residues long. The V end was cut by 2 bases, the J end by 4 bases, with 8 bases between. Germline V gene sequence: CDR1 MNHEY, CDR2 SVGEGT. The CDR3: CASSYGRVETQYF. The CDR3 DNA follows: TGTGCCAGCAGTTACGGAAGAGTAGAGACCCAGTACTTC.

A few counts support this clonotype. The gene calls are TRBV7-8 and TRBJ2-1, with 7 bases matching TRBD1. The CDR3 has 14 amino acids. The V segment lost 4 bases and the J segment 4 bases; nucleotides outside the gene matches: 4. Germline V CDR1 and CDR2: SGHVS, FQNEAQ. CDR3 loop: CASSSPDRYNEQFF. CDR3 DNA sequence: TGTGCCAGCAGCTCCCCGGACAGGTACAATGAGCAGTTCTTC.